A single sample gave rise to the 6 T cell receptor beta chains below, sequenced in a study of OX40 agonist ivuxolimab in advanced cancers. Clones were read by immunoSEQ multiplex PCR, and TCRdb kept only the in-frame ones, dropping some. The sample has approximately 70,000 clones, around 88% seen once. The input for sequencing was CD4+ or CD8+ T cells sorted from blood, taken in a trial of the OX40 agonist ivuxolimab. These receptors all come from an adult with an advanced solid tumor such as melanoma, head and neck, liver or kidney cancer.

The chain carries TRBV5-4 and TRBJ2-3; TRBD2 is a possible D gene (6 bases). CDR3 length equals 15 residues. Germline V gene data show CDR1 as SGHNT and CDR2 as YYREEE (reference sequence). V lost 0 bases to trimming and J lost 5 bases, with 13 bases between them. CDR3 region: CASSLDLGTGDTQYF. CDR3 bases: TGTGCCAGCAGCTTGGACCTGGGGACTGGAGATACGCAGTATTTT.

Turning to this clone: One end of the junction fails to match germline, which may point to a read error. As DNA, the CDR3 is TGTGCCAGTAGTATAGGACTAGCGGTAAACCGGGGAGCTGTTTTT. Its protein product is CASSIGLAVNRGAVF. The chain has TRBV19 and TRBJ2-2; 9 nucleotides agree with TRBD2. Germline V gene lookup returns CDR1 LNHDA and CDR2 SQIVND (reference sequence). CDR3 length equals 15 residues.

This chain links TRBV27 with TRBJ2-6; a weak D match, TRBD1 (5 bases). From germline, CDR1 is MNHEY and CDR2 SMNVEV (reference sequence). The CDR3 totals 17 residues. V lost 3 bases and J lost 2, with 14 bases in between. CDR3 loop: CASSFGRAGPGANVLTF. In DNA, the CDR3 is TGTGCCAGCAGTTTTGGTAGGGCAGGGCCTGGGGCCAACGTCCTGACTTTC.

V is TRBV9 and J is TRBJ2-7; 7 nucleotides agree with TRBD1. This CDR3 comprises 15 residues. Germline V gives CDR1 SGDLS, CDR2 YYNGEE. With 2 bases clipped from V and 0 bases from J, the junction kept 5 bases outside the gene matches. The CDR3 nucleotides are TGTGCCAGCAGCGTTGGACAGGCGAGCTCCTACGAGCAGTACTTC. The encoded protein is CASSVGQASSYEQYF.

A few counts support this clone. The CDR3 DNA reads as TGTGCCAGCAGTTACGAAGGGATGAGGGGCAATGAGCAGTTCTTC. Translation: CASSYEGMRGNEQFF. This rearrangement joins TRBV6-5 to TRBJ2-1; the D gene could be TRBD1 or TRBD2 (5 bases each). The CDR3 contains 15 residues. Per the germline V gene, CDR1 is MNHEY and CDR2 is SVGAGI. Trimming removed 2 bases at V and 6 bases at J, with 14 bases between.

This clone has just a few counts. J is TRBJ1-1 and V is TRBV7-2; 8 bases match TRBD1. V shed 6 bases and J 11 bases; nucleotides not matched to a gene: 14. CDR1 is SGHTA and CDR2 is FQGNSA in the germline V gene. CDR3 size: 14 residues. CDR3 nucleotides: TGTGCCAGCAGAGTCGACAGGGGAGGAGGGAGGGCTTTCTTT. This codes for CASRVDRGGGRAFF.